The 3 T cell receptor beta chains below were found in one sample sequenced in a study of T cells in tumors and immune-related adverse events. The repertoire was sequenced with immunoSEQ multiplex PCR; TCRdb's copy has only in-frame clones and lacks some. The sample shows roughly 24,000 clones, about 89% of them seen only once. The sequences come from lymph node tissue, collected from a patient treated with anti-PD-1 therapy. These receptors were obtained from a female donor with metastatic renal cell carcinoma.

The chain couples TRBV27 to TRBJ1-3; D is undetermined. There are 15 residues in the CDR3. Germline V gene data show CDR1 as MNHEY and CDR2 as SMNVEV (reference sequence). V gave up 3 bases and J gave up 2 bases, with 11 bases separating them. The chain's CDR3 is CASSLGGRTGNTIYF. CDR3 DNA: TGTGCCAGCAGTTTGGGAGGACGTACTGGAAACACCATATATTTT.

This clone is a singleton in its sample. The chain employs TRBV6-1 and TRBJ2-1; TRBD2 aligns across 8 bases. The germline gives CDR1 MNHNS, CDR2 SASEGT. V lost 6 bases and J lost 6; bases outside the gene matches: 10. This CDR3 spans 15 amino acids. In DNA form, the CDR3 reads TGTGCCAGCAGCCCCGAGCTAGCGGGCTCCAATGAGCAGTTCTTC. Its translation: CASSPELAGSNEQFF.

In its sample, this clone was seen once. V is TRBV4-2 and J is TRBJ1-1; perhaps TRBD1 as D (5 bases). From germline, CDR1 is LGHNA and CDR2 YNFKEQ. V shed 2 bases and J shed 1 base, with 17 bases lying between them. The CDR3 runs to 17 residues. CDR3 coding DNA: TGTGCCAGCAGCCAATCGGTAGCAGCAGGGTCGAACACTGAAGCTTTCTTT. This codes for CASSQSVAAGSNTEAFF.